Following are 16 T cell receptor beta chains from one sample sequenced in a study of OX40 agonist ivuxolimab in advanced cancers. Using immunoSEQ multiplex PCR, the repertoire was profiled, and TCRdb retains in-frame clones only, with some absent. Here the sample spans approximately 62,000 clones, approximately 91% being singletons. The sample in question was CD4+ or CD8+ T cells sorted from blood, obtained in a trial of the OX40 agonist ivuxolimab. All receptors derive from an adult with an advanced solid tumor such as melanoma, head and neck, liver or kidney cancer.

The J gene is TRBJ2-7, the V gene TRBV6-6, with D perhaps given as TRBD1 or TRBD2 (5 bases each). CDR1 MNHNY and CDR2 SVGAGI come from the germline V gene (reference sequence). Between the trimmed V and J ends, which lost 4 bases and 7 bases, there was a span of 14 bases. The CDR3 consists of 13 residues. The chain's CDR3 is CASSWDGIREQYF. CDR3 in DNA: TGTGCCAGCAGTTGGGACGGGATTCGGGAGCAGTACTTC.

The chain has TRBV30 and TRBJ1-3; D is possibly TRBD1 (5 bases). CDR1 GTSNPN and CDR2 SVGIG come from the germline V gene (reference sequence). The CDR3 spans 12 residues. Trimming stripped 4 bases from V and 8 bases from J, with 12 bases between. The CDR3 nucleotides are TGTGCCTGGATCTCAGGGTGGGACACCATATATTTT. Residues: CAWISGWDTIYF.

DNA for the CDR3: TGTGCCAGCAGCCAAGACGACAGGCTGACCTACGAGCAGTACTTC. Translating gives CASSQDDRLTYEQYF. The rearrangement links TRBV14 to TRBJ2-7; TRBD1 might be the D (6 bases). The V and J ends lost 0 bases and 2 bases respectively, with 11 bases between them. The germline V gene has CDR1 SGHDN and CDR2 FVKESK. The CDR3 totals 15 residues.

In this sample, this clone turned up once. V is TRBV11-2 and J is TRBJ2-5, with 7 bases lining up with TRBD2. Germline loops: CDR1 SGHAT, CDR2 FQNNGV. The CDR3 is 14 residues long. Germline trimming cut 1 base from V and 11 bases from J; bases unmatched to any gene: 10. DNA of the CDR3: TGTGCCAGCAGCTTAGCGGGAGGACTTGGGGAGCAGTACTTC. Translated, it gives CASSLAGGLGEQYF. The full variable domain, completed using reference TRBV11-2 and TRBJ2-5, is EAGVAQSPRYKIIEKRQSVAFWCNPISGHATLYWYQQILGQGPKLLIQFQNNGVVDDSQLPKDRFSAERLKGVDSTLKIQPAKLEDSAVYLCASSLAGGLGEQYFGPGTRLLVL.

This chain's CDR3 is CASSDAGGYQETQYF. For the CDR3, the DNA is TGCGCCAGCAGTGACGCGGGGGGTTACCAAGAGACCCAGTACTTC. The chain combines TRBV10-1 with TRBJ2-5, with TRBD2 identical over 8 bases. In germline, CDR1 is WNHNN, CDR2 SYGVQD (reference sequence). The ends lost 3 bases at V and 0 bases at J; junction bases unmatched: 3. The CDR3 loop spans 15 amino acids.

The chain links TRBV10-3 to TRBJ1-6, with a possible D match to TRBD1 (5 bases). The germline gives CDR1 ENHRY, CDR2 SYGVKD. V dropped 4 bases and J dropped 7 bases, with 11 bases sitting between them. This CDR3 spans 14 amino acids. The CDR3 sequence is CAISGGVGNSPLHF. The CDR3 coding sequence is TGTGCCATCAGTGGGGGGGTCGGCAATTCACCCCTCCACTTT.

The chain has TRBV7-2 and TRBJ1-2; the match to TRBD1 covers 10 bases. Germline values: CDR1 SGHTA, CDR2 FQGNSA. The CDR3 spans 15 residues. The V segment lost 5 bases and the J segment 11 bases; nucleotides outside the gene matches: 14. CDR3 nucleotides: TGTGCCAGCAGCCCACAGGGACAGGGGAAAGCGGTGTACACCTTC. It yields the protein CASSPQGQGKAVYTF. Together with reference TRBV7-2 and TRBJ1-2, the CDR3 gives the full variable domain: GAGVSQSPSNKVTEKGKDVELRCDPISGHTALYWYRQSLGQGLEFLIYFQGNSAPDKSGLPSDRFSAERTGGSVSTLTIQRTQQEDSAVYLCASSPQGQGKAVYTFGSGTRLTVV.

V gene TRBV10-3 combines with J gene TRBJ1-2; 7 bases map to TRBD1. The CDR3 is 14 amino acids. V gave up 2 bases and J gave up 7 bases; unmatched junction bases: 7. Germline V gene data show CDR1 as ENHRY and CDR2 as SYGVKD. The CDR3 sequence: CAISEDRAYGGYTF. The CDR3 nucleotides are TGTGCCATCAGTGAGGACAGGGCTTACGGTGGCTACACCTTC.

This clone came up once. The rearrangement joins TRBV6-1 to TRBJ2-7; D call uncertain. Germline assignment: CDR1 MNHNS and CDR2 SASEGT. The V end lost 6 bases, the J end lost 2 bases, and 17 bases lay between the germline ends. CDR3 length equals 15 residues. Written as DNA, the CDR3 is TGTGCCAGCAGGTCGTCTCGGGCGGAGACCTACGAGCAGTACTTC. Amino acid sequence: CASRSSRAETYEQYF.

Of note for this clone: Other DNA variants within this sample encode the same CDR3. The chain combines TRBV20-1 with TRBJ1-1; no firm D call. V gave up 5 bases and J gave up 1 base, with 5 bases separating them. The germline V gene has CDR1 DFQATT and CDR2 SNEGSKA (reference sequence). This CDR3 has 11 residues. CDR3 DNA sequence: TGCAGTGCTCCCCGGAACACTGAAGCTTTCTTT. It yields the protein CSAPRNTEAFF.

The chain uses TRBV6-5 and TRBJ2-7; no clear D gene. Germline CDR1 is MNHEY and CDR2 is SVGAGI. Trimming took off 6 bases at V and 1 base at J, with 13 bases between the two ends. There are 14 residues in the CDR3. The CDR3 region is CASSSSKGSYEQYF. The CDR3 DNA reads as TGTGCCAGCAGCTCCTCAAAGGGTTCCTACGAGCAGTACTTC.

This clone was counted a single time. This chain uses TRBV2 with TRBJ2-5; TRBD2 aligns across 12 bases. The V segment lost 4 bases and the J segment 1 base; nucleotides outside the gene matches: 4. The V gene's germline CDR1 is SNHLY and CDR2 FYNNEI. This CDR3 is built from 16 residues. The CDR3 here is CASSGGLAGTQETQYF. The DNA of the CDR3 is TGTGCCAGCAGTGGAGGACTAGCGGGAACCCAAGAGACCCAGTACTTC.

The V gene is TRBV6-1, the J gene TRBJ1-5; D may be TRBD1 (5 bases). Germline V gene lookup returns CDR1 MNHNS and CDR2 SASEGT. The CDR3 loop spans 15 amino acids. Trimming removed 5 bases at V and 6 bases at J, with 17 bases between. CDR3 DNA: TGTGCCAGCAGTCCGAGAGGGGTGGTTGGTCAGCCCCAGCATTTT. Its translation: CASSPRGVVGQPQHF.

This rearrangement joins TRBV11-3 to TRBJ1-6, with 10 bases fitting TRBD1. The trim removed 5 bases at V and 10 bases at J, leaving 5 bases unmatched. Germline V gene lookup returns CDR1 SGHNT and CDR2 YENEEA. This CDR3 contains 14 residues. CDR3 loop: CASSQTGGSSPLHF. CDR3 bases: TGTGCCAGCAGCCAGACAGGGGGCTCATCACCCCTCCACTTT.

The chain employs TRBV27 and TRBJ2-6, with 7 positions matching TRBD1. The CDR3 totals 18 residues. Germline V CDR1 and CDR2: MNHEY, SMNVEV (reference sequence). The junction had 12 bases not matched to a gene; V was cut back by 7 bases and J by 0 bases. In DNA form, the CDR3 reads TGTGCCAGCACCAAAAGGACAGGAGATATCTCTGGGGCCAACGTCCTGACTTTC. This sequence encodes CASTKRTGDISGANVLTF. The complete variable domain, with remaining parts taken from reference TRBV27 and TRBJ2-6, reads EAQVTQNPRYLITVTGKKLTVTCSQNMNHEYMSWYRQDPGLGLRQIYYSMNVEVTDKGDVPEGYKVSRKEKRNFPLILESPSPNQTSLYFCASTKRTGDISGANVLTFGAGSRLTVL.

This clone was recorded once. This rearrangement joins TRBV30 to TRBJ1-1; D possibly corresponds to TRBD1 (6 bases). Germline CDR1 reads GTSNPN; CDR2 reads SVGIG (reference sequence). CDR3 length: 15 residues. V lost 4 bases and J 6 bases, leaving 21 bases between the germline ends. CDR3 bases: TGTGCCTGGAAGGGGGGCGGGGGCCTAGGGGCTGAAGCTTTCTTT. Translation gives CAWKGGGGLGAEAFF. Full variable domain (missing parts from reference TRBV30 and TRBJ1-1): SQTIHQWPATLVQPVGSPLSLECTVEGTSNPNLYWYRQAAGRGLQLLFYSVGIGQISSEVPQNLSASRPQDRQFILSSKKLLLSDSGFYLCAWKGGGGLGAEAFFGQGTRLTVV.